What follows is one TCR beta chain and its context. Its antigen is as yet unknown. The sample is drawn from a study of shared clonotypes between healthy human individuals. Broader study findings: Relative to clonotypes present in all four donors, those not shared had lower generation probabilities. Naive subsets tended to show greater estimated richness than memory subsets.

Trimming removed 5 bases from V and 6 bases from J, with 11 bases in between. This CDR3 region has 13 residues. Germline CDR1 and CDR2: SEHNR and FQNEAQ (reference sequence). The assay was immunoSEQ multiplex PCR, and TCRdb's table has in-frame clones only and misses some. This sample yields around 1.9 million clones, of which approximately 94% are seen a single time; 1.5% to 2% belongs to the top ten. CD45RO-negative CD8 cells positively selected for CCR7 made up the naive population, which excluded terminally differentiated effector memory CD45RA+ cells. Caucasian adults living in Nashville, Tennessee, provided all samples.

Source material: naive CD8+ T cells from PBMCs. The receptor's source is a man between 18 and 29 years old in good health. Some clones in this sample may be carry-over from other donors' samples. This chain links TRBV7-9 with TRBJ2-1; a weak D match, TRBD1 (5 bases). The CDR3 nucleotides read TGTGCCAGCAGCGCGGACACAAGCAATGAGCAGTTCTTC. As protein: CASSADTSNEQFF.